Sequencing of this TCR beta chain was carried out in a study of T cells in Graves' hyperthyroidism and ophthalmopathy. Cells are PBMCs isolated from roughly 10 ml of fresh blood. Amplification of TCR beta CDR3 regions was performed using RNA transcripts as template. The HTBI set primed first-round TCR CDR3 RT-PCR. TCRdb recomputed calls from the multiplex PCR reads with MiXCR, one row per CDR3 protein. The sample lists hundreds of thousands of distinct CDR3 sequences, around 21% seen once, with roughly a third in the top ten. Study results and limitations: Most thyroid clonotypes expanded above 0.001 were also detected in blood.

A remark on this clonotype: The antigen remains unidentified.

Source material: blood. The sequence was obtained from a man younger than 40 with Graves' ophthalmopathy.

Written as DNA, the CDR3 is TGCGCCAGCAGCCAAGGGCTACCACGGGCCGGGGAGCTGTTTTTT. This encodes CASSQGLPRAGELFF. The chain links TRBV4-1 to TRBJ2-2, with no clear D. Germline V gives CDR1 MGHRA, CDR2 YSYEKL. V was pared by 1 base and J by 6 bases, with 12 bases between. The CDR3 totals 15 residues.